Below are 11 T cell receptor beta chains sequenced from a single sample in a study of blood T cell repertoires in COVID-19. Only in-frame clones appear in the TCRdb table, and some are missing; sequencing was by immunoSEQ multiplex PCR. The sample has hundreds of thousands of clones; approximately 86% are singletons. Sequences were obtained from PBMCs or T cells enriched from blood (not recorded which). Receptor source: a woman aged 25 to 39 with acute COVID-19.

The chain recombines TRBV10-3 with TRBJ1-3, with D unclear. With 0 bases removed from V and 2 bases from J, the gap between germline ends came to 8 bases. Germline values: CDR1 ENHRY, CDR2 SYGVKD. CDR3 size: 15 residues. The CDR3 DNA reads TGTGCCATCAGTGAGTCGCGGAGGGCTGGAAACACCATATATTTT. Amino acids: CAISESRRAGNTIYF.

Worth noting for this clone: At one boundary the junction diverges from the germline segment, which might be a read error. This chain joins TRBV30 and TRBJ2-3, with D perhaps matching TRBD1 (5 bases). Germline loops: CDR1 GTSNPN, CDR2 SVGIG (reference sequence). This CDR3 spans 10 amino acids. For the CDR3, the DNA is TGTGCCTGGAGTACAGGTACGCAGTATTTT. Protein: CAWSTGTQYF.

The chain recombines TRBV5-6 with TRBJ2-2, with unresolved D. The V gene lost 2 bases and the J gene lost 6 bases, with 11 bases spanning the gap. CDR1 and CDR2 (germline): SGHDT, YYEEEE. The CDR3 loop spans 14 amino acids. The CDR3 sequence is CASSFPVGPGELFF. Written as DNA, the CDR3 is TGTGCCAGCAGCTTTCCGGTTGGGCCCGGGGAGCTGTTTTTT.

The chain combines TRBV19 with TRBJ1-2, with a possible D match to TRBD1 (6 bases). Looked up from germline, CDR1 is LNHDA and CDR2 is SQIVND (reference sequence). The CDR3 contains 16 residues. V was pared by 4 bases and J by 6 bases, with 21 bases between. The CDR3 loop is CASSTPDRSRYDGYTF. The CDR3 DNA follows: TGTGCCAGTAGTACCCCTGACAGGTCCCGTTATGATGGCTACACCTTC.

This chain uses TRBV7-6 with TRBJ2-2; 10 bases map to TRBD1. Per germline, CDR1 SGHVS and CDR2 FNYEAQ. V shed 1 base, J shed 7 bases, and the junction held 3 bases outside the gene matches. The CDR3 totals 15 residues. DNA of the CDR3: TGTGCCAGCAGCTTAGAGGGGACAGGGGTCGGGGAGCTGTTTTTT. Its protein product is CASSLEGTGVGELFF.

This rearrangement joins TRBV5-1 to TRBJ1-1; TRBD1 matches 7 bases. The germline gives CDR1 SGHRS, CDR2 YFSETQ. The CDR3 has 15 residues. V was pared by 4 bases and J by 4 bases, with 10 bases of the junction left unmatched. Here the CDR3 DNA reads TGCGCCAGCAGCGCTGACAGGGTCGGACGCACTGAAGCTTTCTTT. It yields the protein CASSADRVGRTEAFF.

The gene calls are TRBV5-1 and TRBJ1-3, with 9 bases matching TRBD1. Germline CDR1 and CDR2: SGHRS and YFSETQ. V dropped 0 bases and J dropped 4; count of bases not matched to a gene: 8. This CDR3 comprises 17 residues. Written as DNA, the CDR3 is TGCGCCAGCAGCTTGGACGGGACAGGGTTAGGCGGAAACACCATATATTTT. Its translation is CASSLDGTGLGGNTIYF.

The CDR3 reads CASSLETGGYEKLFF. CDR3 coding DNA: TGTGCCAGCAGCTTAGAGACGGGGGGCTATGAAAAACTGTTTTTT. The chain has TRBV7-9 and TRBJ1-4; a possible D gene is TRBD1 (6 bases). Germline V lookup: CDR1 SEHNR, CDR2 FQNEAQ (reference sequence). V lost 1 base to trimming and J lost 6 bases, with 12 bases between them. This CDR3 is 15 amino acids long.

The V and J genes are TRBV18 and TRBJ1-4; 7 nucleotides line up with TRBD1. This CDR3 comprises 14 residues. Trimming took 5 bases from V and 5 from J; bases not matched to a gene: 5. The germline CDR1 and CDR2 sequences are KGHSH and LQKENI. The CDR3 coding sequence is TGTGCCAGCTCAAAGACAGGGAGGAATGAAAAACTGTTTTTT. Its translation: CASSKTGRNEKLFF.

This sequence joins TRBV6-5 and TRBJ2-1; weak D call: TRBD2 (6 bases). The CDR3 covers 15 residues. Trimming removed 8 bases at V and 0 bases at J, with 14 bases between. Per the germline V gene, CDR1 is MNHEY and CDR2 is SVGAGI. This CDR3 is CASGLGTRSYNEQFF. For the CDR3, the DNA is TGTGCCAGCGGACTCGGGACTCGCTCCTACAATGAGCAGTTCTTC.

This chain uses TRBV5-1 with TRBJ2-7; tentatively, D is TRBD2 (6 bases). Germline V CDR1 and CDR2: SGHRS, YFSETQ. Trimming cost V 3 bases and J 6 bases, with 13 bases left between them. The CDR3 length is 13 residues. CDR3 sequence (DNA): TGCGCCAGCAGCTCGTGGAGGGCGGGCGAGCAGTACTTC. It encodes CASSSWRAGEQYF.